In this sample, the clone carrying this T cell receptor beta chain turned up many times. The antigen is unknown. It was RNA transcripts that yielded the amplified TCR beta CDR3 regions. Primed by the HTBI set, a first-round RT-PCR was run on the TCR CDR3. TCRdb analysed the multiplex PCR reads with MiXCR anew, one entry per CDR3 protein. This sample has hundreds of thousands of distinct CDR3 sequences, with 16% found just once. The sample is drawn from a study of T cells in Graves' hyperthyroidism and ophthalmopathy. Whole-study context: Before treatment of any kind, peripheral blood was taken at initial diagnosis.

Study-wide results and caveats: Blood also showed most of the thyroid clonotypes that were expanded above 0.001.

Germline values: CDR1 MNHEY, CDR2 SMNVEV (reference sequence). There are 15 residues in the CDR3. V gave up 7 bases and J gave up 8 bases, with 23 bases separating them. Inclusion characteristics of ophthalmopathy patients comprised a Clinical Activity Score of at least 3, a NOSPECS grade of at least 4, and duration under 3 months. The study excluded patients with uncontrolled infection, other autoimmune disease, pregnancy or lactation. This TCR was recovered from a woman between 40 and 50 years old with Graves' ophthalmopathy. Sequencing was done on a sample of blood. This chain uses TRBV27 with TRBJ1-2; no reliable D call. The CDR3 reads CASTSIGQLTGGYTF. The CDR3 region has the DNA TGTGCCAGCACCTCCATCGGGCAGCTGACGGGGGGCTACACCTTC.